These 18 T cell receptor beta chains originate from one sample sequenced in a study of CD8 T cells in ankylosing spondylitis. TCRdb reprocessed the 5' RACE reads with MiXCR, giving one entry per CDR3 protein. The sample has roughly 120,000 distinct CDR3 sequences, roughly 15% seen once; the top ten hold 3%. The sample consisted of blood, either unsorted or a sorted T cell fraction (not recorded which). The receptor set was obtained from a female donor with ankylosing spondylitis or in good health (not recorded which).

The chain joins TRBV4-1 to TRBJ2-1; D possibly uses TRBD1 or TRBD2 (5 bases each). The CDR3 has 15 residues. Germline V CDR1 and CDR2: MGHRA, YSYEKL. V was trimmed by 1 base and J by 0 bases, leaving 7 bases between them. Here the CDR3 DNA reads TGCGCCAGCAGCCAAGGGGGGACCTCCTACAATGAGCAGTTCTTC. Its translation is CASSQGGTSYNEQFF.

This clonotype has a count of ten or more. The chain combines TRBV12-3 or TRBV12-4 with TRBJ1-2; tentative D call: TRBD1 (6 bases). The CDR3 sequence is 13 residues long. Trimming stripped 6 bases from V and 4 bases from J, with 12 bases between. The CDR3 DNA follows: TGTGCCAGCAGCCTCAGGGGTGGCTATGGCTACACCTTC. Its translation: CASSLRGGYGYTF.

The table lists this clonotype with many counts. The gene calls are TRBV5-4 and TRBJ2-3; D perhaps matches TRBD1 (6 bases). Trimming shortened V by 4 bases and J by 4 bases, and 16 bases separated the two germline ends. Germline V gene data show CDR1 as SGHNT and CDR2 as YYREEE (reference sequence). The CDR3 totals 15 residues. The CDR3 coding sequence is TGTGCCAGCAGCCTCGGAGTTACAGGGTCAGATACGCAGTATTTT. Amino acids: CASSLGVTGSDTQYF.

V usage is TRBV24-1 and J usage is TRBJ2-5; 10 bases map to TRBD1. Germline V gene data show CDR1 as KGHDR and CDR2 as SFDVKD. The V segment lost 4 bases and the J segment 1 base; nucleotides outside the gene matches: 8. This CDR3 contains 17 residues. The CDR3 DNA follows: TGTGCCACCAGTGACAAAAAGGACAGGGGGGTCCAAGAGACCCAGTACTTC. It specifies CATSDKKDRGVQETQYF.

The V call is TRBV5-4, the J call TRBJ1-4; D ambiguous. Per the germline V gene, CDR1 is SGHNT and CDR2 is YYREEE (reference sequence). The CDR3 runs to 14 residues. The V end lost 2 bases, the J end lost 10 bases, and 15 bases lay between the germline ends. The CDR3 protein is CASSFADGDGKLFF. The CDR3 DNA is TGTGCCAGCAGCTTCGCCGACGGAGATGGAAAACTGTTTTTT.

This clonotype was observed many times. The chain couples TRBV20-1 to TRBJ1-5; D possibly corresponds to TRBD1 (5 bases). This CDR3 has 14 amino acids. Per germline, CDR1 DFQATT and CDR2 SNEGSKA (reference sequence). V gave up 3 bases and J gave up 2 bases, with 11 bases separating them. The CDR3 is CSARAGTGNQPQHF. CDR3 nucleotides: TGCAGTGCTAGGGCCGGGACGGGCAATCAGCCCCAGCATTTT.

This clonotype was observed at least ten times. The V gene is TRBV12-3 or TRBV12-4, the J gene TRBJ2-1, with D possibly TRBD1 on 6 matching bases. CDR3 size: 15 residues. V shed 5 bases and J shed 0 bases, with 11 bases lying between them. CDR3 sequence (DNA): TGTGCCAGCAGTCTAGGGGACACCTCCTACAATGAGCAGTTCTTC. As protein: CASSLGDTSYNEQFF.

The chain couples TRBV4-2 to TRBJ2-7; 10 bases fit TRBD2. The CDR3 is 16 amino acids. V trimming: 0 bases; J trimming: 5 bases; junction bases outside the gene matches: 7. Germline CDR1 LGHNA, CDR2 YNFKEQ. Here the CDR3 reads CASSQDGLAGADEQYF. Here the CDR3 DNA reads TGTGCCAGCAGCCAAGATGGGCTAGCGGGAGCCGACGAGCAGTACTTC.

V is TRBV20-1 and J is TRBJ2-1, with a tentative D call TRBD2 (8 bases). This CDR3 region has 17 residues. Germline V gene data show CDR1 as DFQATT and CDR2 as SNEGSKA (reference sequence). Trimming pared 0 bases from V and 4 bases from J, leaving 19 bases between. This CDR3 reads CSARDRGGQRVYNEQFF. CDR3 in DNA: TGCAGTGCTAGAGATCGGGGGGGACAGCGGGTATACAATGAGCAGTTCTTC.

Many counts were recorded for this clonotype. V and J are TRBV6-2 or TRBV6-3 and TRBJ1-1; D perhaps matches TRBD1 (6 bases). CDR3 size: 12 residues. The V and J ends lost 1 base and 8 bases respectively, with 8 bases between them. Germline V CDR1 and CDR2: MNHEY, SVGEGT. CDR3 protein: CASSYWTAEAFF. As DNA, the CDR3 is TGTGCCAGCAGTTACTGGACAGCAGAAGCTTTCTTT.

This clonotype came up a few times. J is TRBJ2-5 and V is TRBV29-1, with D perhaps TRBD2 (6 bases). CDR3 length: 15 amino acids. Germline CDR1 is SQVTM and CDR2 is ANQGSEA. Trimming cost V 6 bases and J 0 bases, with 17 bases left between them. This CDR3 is CSVGNVGDYQETQYF. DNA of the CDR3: TGCAGCGTGGGCAATGTGGGGGACTACCAAGAGACCCAGTACTTC.

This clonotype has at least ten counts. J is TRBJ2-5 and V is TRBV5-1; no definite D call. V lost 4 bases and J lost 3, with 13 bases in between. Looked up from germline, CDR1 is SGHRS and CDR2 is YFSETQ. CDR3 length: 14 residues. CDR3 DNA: TGCGCCAGCAGCCAGAACCCAAGTAAAGAGACCCAGTACTTC. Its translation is CASSQNPSKETQYF.

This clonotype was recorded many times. CDR3 coding DNA: TGTGCCAGCAGTGAGGGGGGAAAACTGTTTTTT. Translation gives CASSEGGKLFF. The chain couples TRBV6-5 to TRBJ1-4; maybe TRBD1 (6 bases). V lost 5 bases to trimming and J lost 10 bases, with 8 bases between them. Germline V gene lookup returns CDR1 MNHEY and CDR2 SVGAGI. The CDR3 length is 11 residues.

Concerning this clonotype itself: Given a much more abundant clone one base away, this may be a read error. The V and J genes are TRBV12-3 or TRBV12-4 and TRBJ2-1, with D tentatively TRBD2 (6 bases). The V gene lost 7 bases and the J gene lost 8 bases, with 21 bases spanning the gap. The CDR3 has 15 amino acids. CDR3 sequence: CASNLWGDGRDEQFF. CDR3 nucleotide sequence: TGTGCCAGCAACCTGTGGGGGGATGGTCGGGATGAGCAGTTCTTC.

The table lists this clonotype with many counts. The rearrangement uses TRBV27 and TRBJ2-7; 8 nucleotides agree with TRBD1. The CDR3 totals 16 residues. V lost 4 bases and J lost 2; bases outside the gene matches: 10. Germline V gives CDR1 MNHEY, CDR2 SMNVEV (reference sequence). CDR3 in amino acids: CASSSISRTGTYEQYF. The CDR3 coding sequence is TGTGCCAGCAGTTCTATAAGCCGGACAGGGACCTACGAGCAGTACTTC.

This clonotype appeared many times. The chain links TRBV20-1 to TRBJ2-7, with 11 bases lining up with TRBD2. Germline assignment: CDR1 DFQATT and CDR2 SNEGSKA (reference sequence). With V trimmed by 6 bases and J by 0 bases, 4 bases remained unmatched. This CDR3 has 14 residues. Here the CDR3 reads CSARLAGHSYEQYF. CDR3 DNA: TGCAGTGCGAGACTAGCGGGGCACTCCTACGAGCAGTACTTC.

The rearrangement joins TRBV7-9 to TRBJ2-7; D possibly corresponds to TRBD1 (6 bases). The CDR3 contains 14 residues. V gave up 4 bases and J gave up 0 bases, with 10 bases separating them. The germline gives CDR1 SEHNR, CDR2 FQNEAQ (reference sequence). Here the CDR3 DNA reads TGTGCCAGCAGCTCTCGACAGGTCTCCTACGAGCAGTACTTC. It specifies CASSSRQVSYEQYF.

Here the CDR3 DNA reads TGCAGCGTTGAGTGGCAGGGCTCCTACGAGCAGTACTTC. Protein sequence: CSVEWQGSYEQYF. The chain carries TRBV29-1 and TRBJ2-7; perhaps TRBD1 as D (5 bases). The germline V gene has CDR1 SQVTM and CDR2 ANQGSEA. V lost 3 bases and J 0 bases, leaving 9 bases between the germline ends. The CDR3 extends over 13 amino acids.